This T cell receptor (beta chain) stems from a study of shared clonotypes between healthy human individuals. The CDR3 has 11 residues. It was at deep level that the assay was run. TCRdb's table, derived via immunoSEQ multiplex PCR, lists solely in-frame clones and lacks some. The table includes 2 million to 2.5 million clones, roughly 95% detected once. The healthy adult donors were HIV-negative and reported no recent acute infections or vaccinations. Sample: naive CD4+ T cells sorted from blood. Subset here: CD45RA+ positively selected. The J gene is TRBJ1-1, the V gene TRBV21-1. TRBV21-1 is annotated as a pseudogene. The TCR was taken from a young man in good health. DNA of the CDR3: TGCCGGAGCAAAATGAACACTGAAGCTTTCTTT. Translating it yields CRSKMNTEAFF.